This entry lists 26 T cell receptor beta chains sequenced from one sample in a study of blood T cell repertoires in COVID-19. Only in-frame clones appear in the TCRdb table, and some are missing; sequencing was by immunoSEQ multiplex PCR. The table shows about 410,000 clones, with about 89% occurring only once. Source material: peripheral blood. These receptors all stem from a middle-aged woman with COVID-19, enrolled during active disease.

The chain recombines TRBV19 with TRBJ1-2, with TRBD1 matching 9 bases. The CDR3 length is 13 residues. Per germline, CDR1 LNHDA and CDR2 SQIVND (reference sequence). The V gene end was trimmed by 11 bases and the J gene end by 6 bases; junction bases not matched to a gene: 10. The CDR3 protein is CAAKGQGFDGYTF. The CDR3 DNA is TGTGCCGCCAAGGGACAGGGTTTCGATGGCTACACCTTC.

J is TRBJ1-6 and V is TRBV5-4, with TRBD1 identical over 10 bases. The CDR3 is 15 residues long. V lost 2 bases to trimming and J lost 5 bases; unmatched junction nucleotides: 1. Germline V gene lookup returns CDR1 SGHNT and CDR2 YYREEE (reference sequence). CDR3 DNA: TGTGCCAGCAGCTTAGACAGGGGGCATAATTCACCCCTCCACTTT. Its translation: CASSLDRGHNSPLHF. Drawing the rest from reference TRBV5-4 and TRBJ1-6, the complete variable domain is ETGVTQSPTHLIKTRGQQVTLRCSSQSGHNTVSWYQQALGQGPQFIFQYYREEENGRGNFPPRFSGLQFPNYSSELNVNALELDDSALYLCASSLDRGHNSPLHFGNGTRLTVT.

The V call is TRBV19, the J call TRBJ1-2, with 9 bases that match TRBD1. Germline V lookup: CDR1 LNHDA, CDR2 SQIVND (reference sequence). The CDR3 sequence is 14 residues long. V lost 3 bases, J lost 4 bases, and 3 bases stayed unmatched. CDR3 region: CASSIGTGIYGYTF. The CDR3 nucleotides read TGTGCCAGTAGTATCGGGACAGGGATCTATGGCTACACCTTC.

J is TRBJ1-3 and V is TRBV4-3, with a possible D match to TRBD1 (5 bases). With 0 bases removed from V and 9 bases from J, the gap between germline ends came to 12 bases. Germline values: CDR1 LGHNA, CDR2 YSLEER. CDR3 size: 14 residues. The CDR3 DNA sequence: TGCGCCAGCAGCCAAGATCGCTTCAGGGTCACCATATATTTT. Translated: CASSQDRFRVTIYF.

The V and J genes are TRBV6-6 and TRBJ1-6; TRBD1 matches 10 bases. J gave up 7 bases and V 6 bases, and 9 bases lay outside the gene matches. This CDR3 is 16 amino acids long. Looked up from germline, CDR1 is MNHNY and CDR2 is SVGAGI (reference sequence). In nucleotides, the CDR3 is TGTGCCAGCAGACCACGGGACAGGGGCCTGAATTCACCCCTCCACTTT. Residues: CASRPRDRGLNSPLHF.

In its sample, this clone was seen once. The chain joins TRBV7-2 to TRBJ2-7; 8 positions agree with TRBD1. Germline assignment: CDR1 SGHTA and CDR2 FQGNSA. J lost 2 bases, V lost 5 bases, and 11 bases had no gene match. The CDR3 length is 16 residues. CDR3 amino acids: CASSRSGGSKAYEQYF. CDR3 DNA sequence: TGTGCCAGCAGCCGGTCAGGGGGCAGTAAAGCCTACGAGCAGTACTTC.

The J gene is TRBJ2-1, the V gene TRBV18; 12 bases agree with TRBD1. CDR1 is KGHSH and CDR2 is LQKENI in the germline V gene. This CDR3 comprises 14 residues. V gave up 4 bases and J gave up 8 bases; unmatched junction bases: 3. CDR3 amino acids: CASSRDRGQDEQFF. CDR3 DNA sequence: TGTGCCAGCTCACGGGACAGGGGGCAAGATGAGCAGTTCTTC.

The chain recombines TRBV29-1 with TRBJ2-7; TRBD1 is a possible D gene (8 bases). The germline V and J ends were trimmed by 7 bases and 5 bases, with 24 bases remaining between them. The CDR3 consists of 15 residues. Germline V lookup: CDR1 SQVTM, CDR2 ANQGSEA. The CDR3 DNA sequence: TGCAGCGCCGTTAAGGGAGGGACAGGTTTTAACGAGCAGTACTTC. This sequence encodes CSAVKGGTGFNEQYF.

The V and J genes are TRBV5-1 and TRBJ1-1; D ambiguous. This CDR3 has 13 residues. The germline gives CDR1 SGHRS, CDR2 YFSETQ. Trimming cost V 1 base and J 0 bases, with 4 bases left between them. The CDR3 nucleotides are TGCGCCAGCAGCTTGTCATTGAACACTGAAGCTTTCTTT. Encoded protein: CASSLSLNTEAFF.

The rearrangement links TRBV30 to TRBJ2-2, with D possibly TRBD1 on 6 matching bases. Deletions cut 5 bases from V and 4 bases from J, with 11 bases between. CDR1 is GTSNPN and CDR2 is SVGIG in the germline V gene (reference sequence). CDR3 length: 13 amino acids. The CDR3 region has the DNA TGTGCCTGGGACAGGTTTTTCACCGGGGAGCTGTTTTTT. Protein sequence: CAWDRFFTGELFF. The variable domain in full, with the rest retrieved from reference TRBV30 and TRBJ2-2, is SQTIHQWPATLVQPVGSPLSLECTVEGTSNPNLYWYRQAAGRGLQLLFYSVGIGQISSEVPQNLSASRPQDRQFILSSKKLLLSDSGFYLCAWDRFFTGELFFGEGSRLTVL.

The chain links TRBV27 to TRBJ2-3; 10 bases are a match to TRBD2. The CDR3 runs 15 residues. Germline V gene lookup returns CDR1 MNHEY and CDR2 SMNVEV (reference sequence). J was trimmed by 2 bases and V by 6 bases; bases with no gene match: 5. The CDR3 spells CASSAGTSATDTQYF. The CDR3 DNA follows: TGTGCCAGCAGCGCCGGGACTAGCGCCACAGATACGCAGTATTTT.

This rearrangement joins TRBV4-3 to TRBJ1-2; no clear D. Germline V gene data show CDR1 as LGHNA and CDR2 as YSLEER. The CDR3 totals 15 residues. Trimming took 3 bases from V and 0 from J, leaving 11 bases between them. The CDR3 DNA is TGCGCCAGCAGCCAGGACTGGGAGGCTAACTATGGCTACACCTTC. Amino acid sequence: CASSQDWEANYGYTF.

This chain joins TRBV14 and TRBJ1-1; D might be TRBD1 (5 bases). This CDR3 has 13 amino acids. Between the trimmed V and J ends, which lost 6 bases and 2 bases, there was a span of 10 bases. Germline-derived CDR1 and CDR2 are SGHDN and FVKESK. The CDR3 bases are TGTGCCAGCAGTCTACAGGTTAACACTGAAGCTTTCTTT. It translates to CASSLQVNTEAFF.

The table lists this clone with a few counts. The chain is built from TRBV7-8 and TRBJ2-7; the match to TRBD2 covers 12 bases. The CDR3 sequence is 18 residues long. Germline V CDR1 and CDR2: SGHVS, FQNEAQ. V was pared by 2 bases and J by 3 bases, with 11 bases of the junction left unmatched. The CDR3 spells CASSLRLAGAPTSYEQYF. CDR3 in DNA: TGTGCCAGCAGCTTACGACTAGCGGGAGCCCCTACCAGCTACGAGCAGTACTTC.

The rearrangement uses TRBV6-6 and TRBJ1-4, with 9 bases fitting TRBD1. CDR3 length equals 15 residues. The J segment lost 6 bases and the V segment lost 4 bases, leaving 6 bases of the junction unmatched. Germline CDR1 and CDR2: MNHNY and SVGAGI (reference sequence). CDR3 sequence reads: CASSSPGQGYEKLFF. In DNA, the CDR3 is TGTGCCAGCAGTTCTCCGGGACAGGGATATGAAAAACTGTTTTTT.

This clone was seen only once. The chain links TRBV5-1 to TRBJ1-6, with D tentatively TRBD1 (5 bases). CDR1 and CDR2 from the germline V gene are SGHRS and YFSETQ. The V and J ends lost 0 bases and 8 bases respectively, with 12 bases between them. This CDR3 is 15 amino acids long. The CDR3 nucleotides are TGCGCCAGCAGCTTGGCGGCAGGGTCCCATTCACCCCTCCACTTT. Protein product: CASSLAAGSHSPLHF.

The chain couples TRBV14 to TRBJ2-5, with a possible D match to TRBD1 (6 bases). Germline values: CDR1 SGHDN, CDR2 FVKESK. The length of the CDR3 is 14 residues. The V and J ends lost 4 bases and 5 bases respectively, with 14 bases between them. This CDR3 is CASSLTQGVETQYF. The CDR3 DNA is TGTGCCAGCAGCCTCACACAGGGAGTGGAGACCCAGTACTTC.

The J gene is TRBJ2-1, the V gene TRBV29-1; the D gene is possibly TRBD1 (6 bases). Deletions cut 6 bases from V and 13 bases from J, with 16 bases between. The germline V gene encodes CDR1 SQVTM and CDR2 ANQGSEA. The CDR3 contains 11 residues. DNA of the CDR3: TGCAGCGTAACGAGGGACACCTACCAGTTCTTC. As protein: CSVTRDTYQFF.

The chain has TRBV28 and TRBJ1-2; 7 bases line up with TRBD1. Germline V gene sequence: CDR1 MDHEN, CDR2 SYDVKM. After removal of 5 bases from V and 6 bases from J, the junction contained 6 bases not matched to a gene. The CDR3 has 13 residues. The CDR3 loop reads CASSPGGADGYTF. The CDR3 nucleotides are TGTGCCAGCAGTCCAGGGGGAGCTGATGGCTACACCTTC.

This clone was counted a few times. The J gene is TRBJ1-1, the V gene TRBV5-1, with a possible D match to TRBD1 (6 bases). The CDR3 extends over 16 amino acids. Trimming left V 2 bases short and J 7 bases short, with 21 bases between. Germline V gene data show CDR1 as SGHRS and CDR2 as YFSETQ. The DNA for the CDR3 is TGCGCCAGCAGCTTCACACTCCCTGATTTAGGGGGTGAAGCTTTCTTT. This gives the protein CASSFTLPDLGGEAFF. Drawing the rest from reference TRBV5-1 and TRBJ1-1, the complete variable domain is KAGVTQTPRYLIKTRGQQVTLSCSPISGHRSVSWYQQTPGQGLQFLFEYFSETQRNKGNFPGRFSGRQFSNSRSEMNVSTLELGDSALYLCASSFTLPDLGGEAFFGQGTRLTVV.

V is TRBV28 and J is TRBJ1-5, with 7 nucleotides matching TRBD1. With V trimmed by 1 base and J by 7 bases, 7 bases remained unmatched. Per the germline V gene, CDR1 is MDHEN and CDR2 is SYDVKM. The CDR3 has 15 residues. The CDR3, as DNA: TGTGCCAGCAGTTTATTAGGGGGCGGATTGCAGCCCCAGCATTTT. It encodes CASSLLGGGLQPQHF.

The chain links TRBV7-3 to TRBJ1-3; 7 bases agree with TRBD1. The germline CDR1 and CDR2 sequences are SGHTA and FQGTGA. V was pared by 4 bases and J by 4 bases, with 13 bases of the junction left unmatched. CDR3 length: 17 amino acids. CDR3 loop: CASSSPGDSYKGNTIYF. As DNA, the CDR3 is TGTGCCAGCAGCTCACCTGGGGACAGTTATAAGGGAAACACCATATATTTT.

This chain links TRBV7-3 with TRBJ1-2; 9 nucleotides match TRBD1. V shed 5 bases, J shed 8 bases, and the junction held 9 bases outside the gene matches. The CDR3 runs to 14 residues. Germline CDR1 SGHTA, CDR2 FQGTGA. The CDR3 is CASSPTGGVWGYTF. In DNA form, the CDR3 reads TGTGCCAGCAGCCCAACAGGGGGCGTGTGGGGCTACACCTTC.

The sample holds a few counts of this clone. The chain combines TRBV11-2 with TRBJ1-6, with TRBD1 matching over 7 bases. CDR3 length: 18 residues. The V and J ends lost 2 bases and 0 bases, in that order; junction bases with no gene match: 7. The germline V gene has CDR1 SGHAT and CDR2 FQNNGV. CDR3 loop: CASSLQGGRGSYNSPLHF. As DNA, the CDR3 is TGTGCCAGCAGCTTACAGGGGGGTCGGGGCTCCTATAATTCACCCCTCCACTTT.

V and J are TRBV6-1 and TRBJ2-1; maybe TRBD1 (7 bases). Germline CDR1 reads MNHNS; CDR2 reads SASEGT. Trimming shortened V by 0 bases and J by 5 bases, and 14 bases separated the two germline ends. The CDR3 runs 16 residues. The CDR3 region is CASSEAWRGLNNEQFF. DNA for the CDR3: TGTGCCAGCAGTGAAGCATGGAGGGGGCTTAACAATGAGCAGTTCTTC.

The chain combines TRBV7-4 with TRBJ2-4; D remains ambiguous. Trimming stripped 5 bases from V and 0 bases from J, with 14 bases between. This CDR3 comprises 16 residues. Per germline, CDR1 SGHVT and CDR2 SQSDAQ. The DNA for the CDR3 is TGTGCCAGCAGCCCAGGAAGCCGTCTAGCCAAAAACATTCAGTACTTC. Residues: CASSPGSRLAKNIQYF.